Each of the 20 T cell receptor beta chains below was sequenced from the same sample in a study of CD8 T cells in ankylosing spondylitis. TCRdb used MiXCR to reprocess the 5' RACE reads, holding one entry per CDR3 protein. The data hold about 220,000 distinct CDR3 sequences, with about 10% observed a single time. Source material: blood, either unsorted or a sorted T cell fraction (not recorded which). The receptor set was obtained from a male donor with ankylosing spondylitis or in good health (not recorded which).

This clonotype was counted many times. The chain uses TRBV5-1 and TRBJ2-3; no reliable D call. Germline V CDR1 and CDR2: SGHRS, YFSETQ. The CDR3 is 16 residues long. V lost 2 bases and J lost 2, with 15 bases in between. The CDR3 here is CASSFGVDDNTDTQYF. CDR3 coding DNA: TGCGCCAGCAGCTTCGGAGTAGACGATAACACAGATACGCAGTATTTT.

The sample holds a few counts of this clonotype. The chain carries TRBV14 and TRBJ2-5; D not certain. The CDR3 has 14 residues. V was trimmed by 2 bases and J by 4 bases, leaving 11 bases between them. The germline gives CDR1 SGHDN, CDR2 FVKESK. The CDR3 coding sequence is TGTGCCAGCAGCCAACCGGATAAAGCAGAGACCCAGTACTTC. Translated, it gives CASSQPDKAETQYF.

This clonotype was observed many times. The rearrangement joins TRBV7-2 to TRBJ2-7; D remains ambiguous. Trimming cost V 1 base and J 6 bases, with 7 bases left between them. The CDR3 is 12 residues long. Looked up from germline, CDR1 is SGHTA and CDR2 is FQGNSA. The DNA for the CDR3 is TGTGCCAGCAGCTTAGATCTCCCCGAGCAGTACTTC. It specifies CASSLDLPEQYF. Variable domain in full (rest from reference TRBV7-2 and TRBJ2-7): GAGVSQSPSNKVTEKGKDVELRCDPISGHTALYWYRQSLGQGLEFLIYFQGNSAPDKSGLPSDRFSAERTGGSVSTLTIQRTQQEDSAVYLCASSLDLPEQYFGPGTRLTVT.

V usage is TRBV7-3 and J usage is TRBJ2-1, with D maybe TRBD1 (6 bases). Germline CDR1 and CDR2: SGHTA and FQGTGA. V was cut by 3 bases and J by 9 bases, with 15 bases left in between. CDR3 length: 14 residues. The CDR3 bases are TGTGCCAGCAGCTTCACAGGGTTTGCGAGTGAGCAGTTCTTC. It codes for CASSFTGFASEQFF.

This clonotype was seen repeatedly, ten times or more. The chain is built from TRBV12-5 and TRBJ2-5, with a tentative D call TRBD1 (5 bases). Trimming took 9 bases from V and 9 from J, leaving 14 bases between them. The CDR3 extends over 11 amino acids. Looked up from germline, CDR1 is LGHNT and CDR2 is FRNRAP. Written as DNA, the CDR3 is TGTGCTAGCTCCGTCTCAGGGTCCCAGTACTTC. As protein: CASSVSGSQYF.

This clonotype was detected ten times or more. V gene TRBV12-3 or TRBV12-4 combines with J gene TRBJ1-6, with D maybe TRBD1 (5 bases). CDR3 length: 17 residues. V lost 3 bases and J lost 5, with 17 bases in between. The CDR3 coding sequence is TGTGCCAGCAGTTTTCTGGGGGACCTCAGGGATAATTCACCCCTCCACTTT. It translates to CASSFLGDLRDNSPLHF.

This clonotype was found many times. The chain couples TRBV6-5 to TRBJ2-5; D not certain. V dropped 3 bases and J dropped 6 bases, with 5 bases sitting between them. CDR3 size: 11 residues. CDR1 is MNHEY and CDR2 is SVGAGI in the germline V gene. In DNA form, the CDR3 reads TGTGCCAGCAGTTATATGAAGACCCAGTACTTC. Protein: CASSYMKTQYF.

Note on this clonotype: At one boundary the junction diverges from the germline segment, which might be a read error. The chain has TRBV20-1 and TRBJ2-5; D remains ambiguous. Germline CDR1 reads DFQATT; CDR2 reads SNEGSKA (reference sequence). The CDR3 totals 11 residues. This CDR3 reads CSGLVQDTQYF. CDR3 DNA sequence: TGCAGTGGATTGGTCCAAGACACCCAGTACTTC.

This clonotype showed up many times. The chain uses TRBV20-1 and TRBJ1-5; 7 bases map to TRBD1. Germline CDR1 is DFQATT and CDR2 is SNEGSKA (reference sequence). V shed 6 bases and J 4 bases; nucleotides not matched to a gene: 3. There are 12 residues in the CDR3. CDR3: CSAPGQNQPQHF. In DNA, the CDR3 is TGCAGTGCCCCGGGACAGAATCAGCCCCAGCATTTT.

This clonotype was found many times. The CDR3 nucleotides are TGTGCCAGCAGTCTCGCGGGGGGGCTAACCGGGGAGCTGTTTTTT. Translated: CASSLAGGLTGELFF. This chain connects TRBV28 to TRBJ2-2, with 9 bases aligning to TRBD2. Germline loops: CDR1 MDHEN, CDR2 SYDVKM. The CDR3 contains 15 residues. Germline trimming cut 5 bases from V and 5 bases from J; bases unmatched to any gene: 6. The variable domain in full, with the rest retrieved from reference TRBV28 and TRBJ2-2, is DVKVTQSSRYLVKRTGEKVFLECVQDMDHENMFWYRQDPGLGLRLIYFSYDVKMKEKGDIPEGYSVSREKKERFSLILESASTNQTSMYLCASSLAGGLTGELFFGEGSRLTVL.

This clonotype was seen at least ten times. This sequence joins TRBV20-1 and TRBJ2-2; possible D gene TRBD1, 6 bases. V gave up 4 bases and J gave up 5 bases, with 14 bases separating them. Germline lookup yields CDR1 DFQATT and CDR2 SNEGSKA (reference sequence). The CDR3 has 14 residues. CDR3 sequence: CSAKQGLGTGELFF. The CDR3 DNA sequence: TGCAGTGCTAAACAGGGTCTCGGAACCGGGGAGCTGTTTTTT.

This clonotype was picked up many times. The chain employs TRBV11-1 and TRBJ2-5; D possibly uses TRBD1 or TRBD2 (5 bases each). CDR1 is SGHAT, CDR2 FQDESV, per germline (reference sequence). CDR3 length: 12 residues. V lost 4 bases and J lost 13, with 16 bases in between. DNA of the CDR3: TGTGCCAGCAGCTACGGGACCGAAACGCGGTACTTC. This codes for CASSYGTETRYF.

This clonotype was detected ten times or more. The CDR3 DNA sequence: TGTGCCAGTAGTATCCCGACAGGGATGATAAACAATGAGCAGTTCTTC. Translating it yields CASSIPTGMINNEQFF. This sequence joins TRBV19 and TRBJ2-1, with 7 bases identical to TRBD1. Germline lookup yields CDR1 LNHDA and CDR2 SQIVND (reference sequence). Trimming at V came to 3 bases and at J to 5 bases, leaving 10 bases not matched to a gene. The length of the CDR3 is 16 residues.

V and J are TRBV24-1 and TRBJ2-7; possible D gene TRBD2, 5 bases. Germline V gene lookup returns CDR1 KGHDR and CDR2 SFDVKD. This CDR3 is built from 13 residues. Trimming removed 3 bases at V and 6 bases at J, with 11 bases between. CDR3 nucleotide sequence: TGTGCCACCAGTGATAGAGGGCGTGTCGAGCAGTACTTC. As protein: CATSDRGRVEQYF.

This clonotype has ten or more counts. V and J are TRBV15 and TRBJ2-7; D is uncertain. Trimming took off 5 bases at V and 1 base at J, with 15 bases between the two ends. The germline gives CDR1 LNHNV, CDR2 YYDKDF (reference sequence). This CDR3 has 15 amino acids. The CDR3 DNA follows: TGTGCCACCAGCGGTGCGTCAGCTGATTCCTACGAGCAGTACTTC. This codes for CATSGASADSYEQYF.

A word on this clonotype: A much larger clone is a single base away; this may be a read error. The rearrangement uses TRBV5-6 and TRBJ2-7, with 7 bases matching TRBD1. The length of the CDR3 is 15 residues. The junction had 11 bases not matched to a gene; V was cut back by 3 bases and J by 5 bases. Germline CDR1 SGHDT, CDR2 YYEEEE. The DNA of the CDR3 is TGTGCCAGCAGCTCGACAGACAGGGTAGGAAACGAGCAGTACTTC. Translating it yields CASSSTDRVGNEQYF.

This sequence joins TRBV15 and TRBJ1-3; D remains unclear. The CDR3 sequence is 13 residues long. Per the germline V gene, CDR1 is LNHNV and CDR2 is YYDKDF (reference sequence). V lost 3 bases, J lost 4 bases, and 7 bases lay in between. In nucleotides, the CDR3 is TGTGCCACCAGCAGGTCAGAGGGAAACACCATATATTTT. This translates into CATSRSEGNTIYF.

This clonotype came up a few times. This chain joins TRBV7-2 and TRBJ1-1; no clear D gene. The length of the CDR3 is 14 residues. V was clipped by 6 bases and J by 1 base, with 12 bases between them. Germline V lookup: CDR1 SGHTA, CDR2 FQGNSA. As DNA, the CDR3 is TGTGCCAGCAGTTTTACCGGGTCGAACACTGAAGCTTTCTTT. Protein: CASSFTGSNTEAFF.

This clonotype was observed a few times. The chain recombines TRBV2 with TRBJ1-2; D perhaps matches TRBD1 (6 bases). The CDR3 consists of 14 residues. Germline V CDR1 and CDR2: SNHLY, FYNNEI. V was shortened by 3 bases and J by 4 bases, with 12 bases between the two germline ends. CDR3 in amino acids: CASSEGALFYGYTF. Here the CDR3 DNA reads TGTGCCAGCAGTGAGGGGGCCCTGTTCTATGGCTACACCTTC.

The chain recombines TRBV5-1 with TRBJ1-2; the match to TRBD1 covers 12 bases. The length of the CDR3 is 14 residues. Germline V CDR1 and CDR2: SGHRS, YFSETQ. V lost 4 bases, J lost 7 bases, and 5 bases stayed unmatched. Written as DNA, the CDR3 is TGCGCCAGCAGCCTGGGACAGGGGGCATTTGGCTACACCTTC. Translating it yields CASSLGQGAFGYTF.